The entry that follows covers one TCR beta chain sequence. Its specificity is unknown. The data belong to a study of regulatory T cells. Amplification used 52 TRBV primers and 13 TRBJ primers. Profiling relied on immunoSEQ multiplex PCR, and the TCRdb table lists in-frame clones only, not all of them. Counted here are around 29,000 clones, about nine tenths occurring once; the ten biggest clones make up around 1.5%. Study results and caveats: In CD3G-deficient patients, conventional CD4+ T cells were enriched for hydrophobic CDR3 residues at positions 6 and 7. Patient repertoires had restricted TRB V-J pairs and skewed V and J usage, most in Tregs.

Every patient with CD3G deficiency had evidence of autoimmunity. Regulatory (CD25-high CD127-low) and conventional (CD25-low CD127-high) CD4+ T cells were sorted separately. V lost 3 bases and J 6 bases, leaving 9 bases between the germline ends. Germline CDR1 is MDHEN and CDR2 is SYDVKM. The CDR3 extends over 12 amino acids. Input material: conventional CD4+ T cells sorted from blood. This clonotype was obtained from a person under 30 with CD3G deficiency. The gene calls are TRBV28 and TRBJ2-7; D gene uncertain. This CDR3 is CASSFGTREQYF. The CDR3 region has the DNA TGTGCCAGCAGTTTTGGTACGCGCGAGCAGTACTTC.